The rows below give T cell receptor beta chains drawn from one sample of a study of T cell responses to AZD1222 COVID-19 vaccine. Produced via immunoSEQ multiplex PCR; TCRdb's table is partial and in-frame only. The sample includes some 140,000 clones, around 90% seen only once; the top ten take approximately 3%. The source material was peripheral blood, sampled on day 0 of AZD1222 vaccination. These receptors originate from an adult in good health. The CDR3 runs from the conserved cysteine through the conserved F or W. D genes are given only for firm matches. Expanded clones get a size class; other rows say once, few or many, or leave the size out.

D	V	J	length	size	CDR3	DNA
NA	TRBV7-6	TRBJ2-1	14	NA	CASSPGAEGNEQFF	TGTGCCAGCAGCCCCGGGGCGGAGGGGAATGAGCAGTTCTTC
NA	TRBV5-1	TRBJ2-5	15	NA	CASSLAPGSKETQYF	TGCGCCAGCAGCTTGGCACCGGGTAGTAAAGAGACCCAGTACTTC
NA	TRBV5-4	TRBJ1-1	12	NA	CASSLGEAEAFF	TGTGCCAGCAGCTTGGGGGAAGCTGAAGCTTTCTTT
NA	TRBV24-1	TRBJ2-2	16	NA	CATSDGGLENTGELFF	TGTGCCACCAGTGATGGGGGACTCGAAAACACCGGGGAGCTGTTTTTT
NA	TRBV4-1	TRBJ1-4	12	NA	CASSQDREKLFF	TGCGCCAGCAGCCAAGATCGGGAAAAACTGTTTTTT
TRBD1	TRBV29-1	TRBJ1-5	14	once	CSVAGPTGAQPQHF	TGCAGCGTTGCAGGCCCGACAGGGGCGCAGCCCCAGCATTTT
TRBD1	TRBV28	TRBJ1-1	12	NA	CASSQPGQDAFF	TGTGCCAGCAGCCAACCGGGACAGGATGCTTTCTTT
NA	TRBV19	TRBJ2-7	14	NA	CASSIATGSYEQYF	TGTGCCAGTAGTATCGCCACAGGATCCTACGAGCAGTACTTC
NA	TRBV6-6	TRBJ2-3	14	NA	CASRGLTERDTQYF	TGTGCCAGCAGGGGACTTACCGAGCGGGATACGCAGTATTTT
TRBD2	TRBV19	TRBJ2-1	14	NA	CASSSTSDYNEQFF	TGTGCCAGTAGTTCTACTAGCGACTACAATGAGCAGTTCTTC
TRBD1	TRBV5-4	TRBJ1-2	16	NA	CASSSGTGGAGYGYTF	TGTGCCAGCAGTTCCGGGACAGGGGGCGCCGGCTATGGCTACACCTTC
NA	TRBV6-1	TRBJ2-7	16	NA	CASSGWYRLSSYEQYF	TGTGCCAGCAGTGGGTGGTATCGACTCAGCTCCTACGAGCAGTACTTC
TRBD2	TRBV7-7	TRBJ2-7	15	NA	CASSLGTSGPYEQYF	TGTGCCAGCAGCTTGGGTACTAGCGGACCCTACGAGCAGTACTTC
NA	TRBV19	TRBJ1-4	15	once	CASTFARDTGEKLFF	TGTGCCAGTACCTTCGCCCGGGACACGGGGGAAAAACTGTTTTTT
NA	TRBV18	TRBJ1-2	14	NA	CASSPSAGEDGYTF	TGTGCCAGCTCACCATCGGCAGGGGAGGATGGCTACACCTTC
TRBD2	TRBV19	TRBJ2-1	13	NA	CASSEKAGREQFF	TGTGCCAGTAGTGAAAAAGCGGGACGGGAGCAGTTCTTC
NA	TRBV6-5	TRBJ1-5	14	NA	CASSSSGPYQPQHF	TGTGCCAGCAGTTCTTCAGGGCCTTATCAGCCCCAGCATTTT
TRBD1	TRBV6-5	TRBJ1-5	14	NA	CASSLRTGGWPQHF	TGTGCCAGCAGTTTACGGACAGGGGGGTGGCCCCAGCATTTT
TRBD2	TRBV7-9	TRBJ2-7	15	once	CASSLVGLAGYEQYF	TGTGCCAGCAGCTTAGTAGGGCTAGCGGGCTACGAGCAGTACTTC
NA	TRBV5-5	TRBJ1-1	16	NA	CASSLVLGLMNTEAFF	TGTGCCAGCAGCTTGGTGCTTGGACTCATGAACACTGAAGCTTTCTTT
NA	TRBV6-5	TRBJ2-2	12	NA	CASQPWGGELFF	TGTGCCAGCCAGCCCTGGGGCGGGGAGCTGTTTTTT
NA	TRBV30	TRBJ1-1	13	once	CAWSVRGNTEAFF	TGTGCCTGGAGTGTACGCGGGAACACTGAAGCTTTCTTT
NA	TRBV25-1	TRBJ1-5	14	NA	CASSHRQAQQPQHF	TGTGCCAGCTCTCATCGACAGGCTCAACAGCCCCAGCATTTT
NA	TRBV28	TRBJ2-2	11	NA	CASNGGGELFF	TGTGCCAGCAATGGGGGCGGGGAGCTGTTTTTT
TRBD2	TRBV14	TRBJ2-2	18	NA	CASSPLTSGGPNTGELFF	TGTGCCAGCAGCCCGCTGACTAGCGGGGGGCCGAACACCGGGGAGCTGTTTTTT
TRBD1	TRBV2	TRBJ1-2	16	NA	CASSQDRGYWHYGYTF	TGTGCCAGCAGCCAAGACAGGGGGTATTGGCACTATGGCTACACCTTC
NA	TRBV6-7	TRBJ1-3	13	NA	CASRQRQANTIYF	TGTGCCAGCAGGCAACGACAGGCAAACACCATATATTTT
TRBD1	TRBV7-9	TRBJ1-1	13	NA	CASSSDRATEAFF	TGTGCCAGCAGCTCTGACAGGGCCACTGAAGCTTTCTTT
NA	TRBV4-3	TRBJ1-2	14	NA	CASSQVNKLGGYTF	TGCGCCAGCAGCCAAGTTAACAAACTGGGGGGCTACACCTTC
NA	TRBV15	TRBJ1-2	16	NA	CATSRVGGRYNYGYTF	TGTGCCACCAGCAGAGTCGGGGGTCGGTATAACTATGGCTACACCTTC
TRBD1	TRBV10-2	TRBJ1-6	17	NA	CASSASPHRQGRSPLHF	TGCGCCAGCAGTGCCTCGCCCCACCGACAGGGGAGGTCACCCCTCCACTTT
TRBD2	TRBV11-2	TRBJ2-2	16	NA	CASSLSWGGDTGELFF	TGTGCCAGCAGCTTAAGTTGGGGGGGTGACACCGGGGAGCTGTTTTTT
TRBD2	TRBV28	TRBJ2-1	15	NA	CASRLSLAVINEQFF	TGTGCCAGCAGATTATCACTAGCGGTCATCAATGAGCAGTTCTTC
NA	TRBV6-1	TRBJ1-5	11	NA	CASSEGQPQHF	TGTGCCAGCAGTGAGGGACAGCCCCAGCATTTT
NA	TRBV7-9	TRBJ1-6	13	NA	CASSTSPRGLVHF	TGTGCCAGCAGCACTTCCCCCAGGGGCCTAGTCCACTTT
NA	TRBV11-2	TRBJ1-2	14	once	CASSSPRRGVGYTF	TGTGCCAGCAGCTCCCCCCGCAGGGGAGTCGGCTACACCTTC
NA	TRBV27	TRBJ1-3	14	NA	CASSRERTGNTIYF	TGTGCCAGCAGCAGGGAAAGGACCGGAAACACCATATATTTT
NA	TRBV11-3	TRBJ1-3	17	NA	CASSLPRRAFSGNTIYF	TGTGCCAGCAGCCTACCCCGCAGGGCCTTCTCTGGAAACACCATATATTTT
NA	TRBV11-3	TRBJ2-1	15	NA	CASSLNGVSYNEQFF	TGTGCCAGCAGCTTAAACGGGGTTTCCTACAATGAGCAGTTCTTC
NA	TRBV5-1	TRBJ2-1	17	NA	CASTRGGAGTGYNEQFF	TGCGCCAGCACCCGAGGAGGGGCAGGGACTGGGTACAATGAGCAGTTCTTC
NA	TRBV4-1	TRBJ1-1	14	NA	CASSQNGLYTEAFF	TGCGCCAGCAGCCAAAACGGACTGTACACTGAAGCTTTCTTT
NA	TRBV11-2	TRBJ2-3	12	NA	CASSFHYDTQYF	TGTGCCAGCAGCTTCCACTATGATACGCAGTATTTT
NA	TRBV11-2	TRBJ1-2	13	NA	CASSSDRGYGYTF	TGTGCCAGCAGCTCCGACCGGGGCTATGGCTACACCTTC
NA	TRBV5-1	TRBJ1-1	14	few	CASSLHSMNTEAFF	TGCGCCAGCAGCTTGCACAGTATGAACACTGAAGCTTTCTTT
TRBD2	TRBV7-2	TRBJ2-1	15	NA	CASSLVGGAYNEQFF	TGTGCCAGCAGCCTCGTCGGGGGGGCCTACAATGAGCAGTTCTTC
NA	TRBV7-9	TRBJ2-1	14	NA	CASSLGQVSSEQFF	TGTGCCAGCAGCTTGGGGCAAGTTTCGAGTGAGCAGTTCTTC
TRBD1	TRBV10-3	TRBJ2-3	14	NA	CAISRQGYTDTQYF	TGTGCCATCAGTCGACAGGGCTACACAGATACGCAGTATTTT
TRBD1	TRBV10-3	TRBJ1-1	14	NA	CAIRRDSSNTEAFF	TGTGCCATCAGGCGGGACAGCTCGAACACTGAAGCTTTCTTT
NA	TRBV7-3	TRBJ1-1	13	NA	CASSLNPDTEAFF	TGTGCCAGCAGCTTAAACCCAGACACTGAAGCTTTCTTT
NA	TRBV9	TRBJ1-2	13	NA	CASSPPAGYGYTF	TGTGCCAGCAGCCCCCCTGCGGGGTATGGCTACACCTTC
TRBD2	TRBV2	TRBJ2-1	14	NA	CASRGTSGSYEQFF	TGTGCCAGCAGGGGGACTAGCGGGTCGTATGAGCAGTTCTTC
TRBD1	TRBV28	TRBJ2-7	15	once	CASDLTRTGSYEQYF	TGTGCCAGCGACTTAACTAGGACAGGAAGTTACGAGCAGTACTTC
TRBD1	TRBV5-1	TRBJ2-7	15	NA	CASSNMTGGSGEQYF	TGCGCCAGCAGCAACATGACAGGGGGCTCAGGCGAGCAGTACTTC
NA	TRBV11-3	TRBJ2-1	15	once	CASSSSRPSSNEQFF	TGTGCCAGCAGCTCCTCAAGACCGTCTTCAAATGAGCAGTTCTTC